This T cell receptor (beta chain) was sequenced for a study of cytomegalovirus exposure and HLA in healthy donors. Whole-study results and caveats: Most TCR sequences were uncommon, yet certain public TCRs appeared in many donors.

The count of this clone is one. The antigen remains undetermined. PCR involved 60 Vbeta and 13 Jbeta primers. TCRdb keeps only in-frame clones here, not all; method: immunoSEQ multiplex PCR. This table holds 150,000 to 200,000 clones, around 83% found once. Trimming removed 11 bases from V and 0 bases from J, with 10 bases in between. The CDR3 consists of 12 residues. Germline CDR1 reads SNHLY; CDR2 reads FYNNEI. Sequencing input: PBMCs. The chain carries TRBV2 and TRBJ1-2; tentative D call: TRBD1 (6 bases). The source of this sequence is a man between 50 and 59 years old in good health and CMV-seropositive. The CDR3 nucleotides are TGTGCCCAGGGGCAGACTAACTATGGCTACACCTTC. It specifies CAQGQTNYGYTF.